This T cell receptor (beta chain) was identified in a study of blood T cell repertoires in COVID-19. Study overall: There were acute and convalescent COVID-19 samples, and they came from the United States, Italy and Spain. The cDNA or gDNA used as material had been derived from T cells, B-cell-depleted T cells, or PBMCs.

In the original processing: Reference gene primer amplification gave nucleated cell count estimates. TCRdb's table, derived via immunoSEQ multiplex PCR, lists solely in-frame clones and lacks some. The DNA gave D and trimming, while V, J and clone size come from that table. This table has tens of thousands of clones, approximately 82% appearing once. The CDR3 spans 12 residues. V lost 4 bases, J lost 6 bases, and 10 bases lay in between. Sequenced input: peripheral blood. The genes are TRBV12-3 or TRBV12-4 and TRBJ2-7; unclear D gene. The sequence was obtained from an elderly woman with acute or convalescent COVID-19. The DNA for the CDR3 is TGTGCCAGCAGTTCCTACCGTTCCGAGCAGTACTTC. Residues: CASSSYRSEQYF.